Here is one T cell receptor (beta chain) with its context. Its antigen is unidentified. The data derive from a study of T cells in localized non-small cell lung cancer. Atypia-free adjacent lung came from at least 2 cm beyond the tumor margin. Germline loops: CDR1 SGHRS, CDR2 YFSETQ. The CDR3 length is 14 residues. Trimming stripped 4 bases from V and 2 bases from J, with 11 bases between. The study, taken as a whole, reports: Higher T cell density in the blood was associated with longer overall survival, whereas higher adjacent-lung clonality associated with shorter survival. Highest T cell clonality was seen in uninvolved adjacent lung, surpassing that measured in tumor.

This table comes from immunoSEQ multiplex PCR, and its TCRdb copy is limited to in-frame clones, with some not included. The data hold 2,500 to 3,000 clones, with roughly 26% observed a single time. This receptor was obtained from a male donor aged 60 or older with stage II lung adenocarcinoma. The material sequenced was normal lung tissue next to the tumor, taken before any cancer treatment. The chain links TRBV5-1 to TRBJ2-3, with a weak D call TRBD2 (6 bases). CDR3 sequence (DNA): TGCGCCAGCAGCCGGGACTTCAACACAGATACGCAGTATTTT. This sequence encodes CASSRDFNTDTQYF.